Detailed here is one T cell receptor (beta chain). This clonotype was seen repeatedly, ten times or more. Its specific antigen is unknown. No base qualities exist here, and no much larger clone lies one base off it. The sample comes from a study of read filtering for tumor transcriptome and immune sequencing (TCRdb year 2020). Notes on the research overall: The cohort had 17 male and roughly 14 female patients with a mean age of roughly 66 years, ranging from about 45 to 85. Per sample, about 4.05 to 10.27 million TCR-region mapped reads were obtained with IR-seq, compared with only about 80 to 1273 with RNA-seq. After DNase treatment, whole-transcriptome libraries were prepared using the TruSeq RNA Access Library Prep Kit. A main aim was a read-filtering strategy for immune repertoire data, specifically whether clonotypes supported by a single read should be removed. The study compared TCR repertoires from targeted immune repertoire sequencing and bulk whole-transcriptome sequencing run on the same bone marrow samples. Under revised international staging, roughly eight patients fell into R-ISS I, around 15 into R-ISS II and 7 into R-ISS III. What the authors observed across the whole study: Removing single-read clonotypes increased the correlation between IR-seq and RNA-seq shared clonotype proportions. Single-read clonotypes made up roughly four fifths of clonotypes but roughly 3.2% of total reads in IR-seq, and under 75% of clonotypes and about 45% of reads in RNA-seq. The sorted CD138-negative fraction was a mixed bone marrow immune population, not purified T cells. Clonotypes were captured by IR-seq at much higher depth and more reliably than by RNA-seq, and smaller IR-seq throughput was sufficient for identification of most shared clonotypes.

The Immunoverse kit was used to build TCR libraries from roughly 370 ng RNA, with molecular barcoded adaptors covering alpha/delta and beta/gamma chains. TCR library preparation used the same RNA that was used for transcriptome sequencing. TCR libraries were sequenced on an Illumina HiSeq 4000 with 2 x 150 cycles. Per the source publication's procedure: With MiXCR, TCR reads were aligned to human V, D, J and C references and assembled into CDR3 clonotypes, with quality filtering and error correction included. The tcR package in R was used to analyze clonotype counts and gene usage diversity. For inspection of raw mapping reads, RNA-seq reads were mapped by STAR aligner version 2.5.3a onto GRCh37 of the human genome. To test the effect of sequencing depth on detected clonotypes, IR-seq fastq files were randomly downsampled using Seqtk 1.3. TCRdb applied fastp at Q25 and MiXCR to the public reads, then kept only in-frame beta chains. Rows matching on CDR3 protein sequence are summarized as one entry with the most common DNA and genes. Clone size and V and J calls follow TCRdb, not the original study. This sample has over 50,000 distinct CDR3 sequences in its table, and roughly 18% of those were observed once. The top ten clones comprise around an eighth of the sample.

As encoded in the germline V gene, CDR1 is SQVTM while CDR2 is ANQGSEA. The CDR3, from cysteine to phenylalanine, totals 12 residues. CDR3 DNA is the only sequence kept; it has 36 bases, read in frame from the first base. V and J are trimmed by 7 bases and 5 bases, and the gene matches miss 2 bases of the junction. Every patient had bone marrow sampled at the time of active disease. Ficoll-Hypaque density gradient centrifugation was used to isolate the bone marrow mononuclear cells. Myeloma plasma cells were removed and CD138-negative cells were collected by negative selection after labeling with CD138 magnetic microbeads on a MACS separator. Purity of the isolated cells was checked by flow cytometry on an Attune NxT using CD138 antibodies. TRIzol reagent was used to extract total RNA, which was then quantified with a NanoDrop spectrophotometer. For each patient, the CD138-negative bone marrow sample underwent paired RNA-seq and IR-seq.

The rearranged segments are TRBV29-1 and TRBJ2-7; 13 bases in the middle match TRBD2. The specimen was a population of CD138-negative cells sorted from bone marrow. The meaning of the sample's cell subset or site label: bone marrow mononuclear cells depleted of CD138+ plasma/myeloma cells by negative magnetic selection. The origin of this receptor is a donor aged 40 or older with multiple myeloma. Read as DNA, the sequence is TGCAGCGGGACTAGCGGGAGCCACGAGCAGTACTTC. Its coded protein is CSGTSGSHEQYF.